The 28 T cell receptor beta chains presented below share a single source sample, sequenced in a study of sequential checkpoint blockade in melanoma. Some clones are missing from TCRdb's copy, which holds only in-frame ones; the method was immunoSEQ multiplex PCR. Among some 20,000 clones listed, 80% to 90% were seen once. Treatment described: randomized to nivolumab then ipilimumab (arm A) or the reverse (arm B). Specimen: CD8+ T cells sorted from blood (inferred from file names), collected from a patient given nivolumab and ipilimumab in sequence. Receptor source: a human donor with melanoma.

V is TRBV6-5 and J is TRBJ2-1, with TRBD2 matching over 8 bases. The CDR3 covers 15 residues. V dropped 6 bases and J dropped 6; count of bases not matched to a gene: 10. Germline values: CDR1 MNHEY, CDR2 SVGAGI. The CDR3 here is CASRLGLGGLNEQFF. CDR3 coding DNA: TGTGCCAGCAGATTGGGACTAGGTGGCCTCAATGAGCAGTTCTTC.

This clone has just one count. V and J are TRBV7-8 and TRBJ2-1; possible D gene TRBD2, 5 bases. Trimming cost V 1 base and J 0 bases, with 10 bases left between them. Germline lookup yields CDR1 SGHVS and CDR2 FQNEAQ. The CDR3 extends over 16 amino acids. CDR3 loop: CASSLDILASYNEQFF. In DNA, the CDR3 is TGTGCCAGCAGCTTAGACATCCTAGCCTCCTACAATGAGCAGTTCTTC.

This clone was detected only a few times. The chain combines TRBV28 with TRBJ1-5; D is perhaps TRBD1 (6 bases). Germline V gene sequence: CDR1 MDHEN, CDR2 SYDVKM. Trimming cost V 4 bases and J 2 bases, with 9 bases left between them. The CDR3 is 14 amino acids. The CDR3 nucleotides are TGTGCCAGCAGTTGGAGACAGGGCAATCAGCCCCAGCATTTT. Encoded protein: CASSWRQGNQPQHF.

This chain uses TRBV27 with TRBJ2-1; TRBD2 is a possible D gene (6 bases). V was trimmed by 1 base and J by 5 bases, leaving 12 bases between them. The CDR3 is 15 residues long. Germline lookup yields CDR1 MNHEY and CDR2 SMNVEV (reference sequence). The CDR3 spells CASSLWASEHNEQFF. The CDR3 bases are TGTGCCAGCAGTTTATGGGCTAGCGAGCACAATGAGCAGTTCTTC.

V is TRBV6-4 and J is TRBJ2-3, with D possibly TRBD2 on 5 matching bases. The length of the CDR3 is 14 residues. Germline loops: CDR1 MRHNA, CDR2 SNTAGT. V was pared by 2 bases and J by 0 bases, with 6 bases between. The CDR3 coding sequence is TGTGCCAGCAGTGACGGGGAGAGCACAGATACGCAGTATTTT. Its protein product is CASSDGESTDTQYF.

CDR3: CASPQAQPGESTDTQYF. DNA of the CDR3: TGTGCCAGCCCACAGGCGCAGCCAGGGGAGAGCACAGATACGCAGTATTTT. The genes are TRBV2 and TRBJ2-3; D is perhaps TRBD1 (6 bases). The CDR3 has 17 residues. The germline V and J ends were trimmed by 8 bases and 0 bases, with 21 bases remaining between them. Germline loops: CDR1 SNHLY, CDR2 FYNNEI. The complete variable domain, with remaining parts taken from reference TRBV2 and TRBJ2-3, reads EPEVTQTPSHQVTQMGQEVILRCVPISNHLYFYWYRQILGQKVEFLVSFYNNEISEKSEIFDDQFSVERPDGSNFTLKIRSTKLEDSAMYFCASPQAQPGESTDTQYFGPGTRLTVL.

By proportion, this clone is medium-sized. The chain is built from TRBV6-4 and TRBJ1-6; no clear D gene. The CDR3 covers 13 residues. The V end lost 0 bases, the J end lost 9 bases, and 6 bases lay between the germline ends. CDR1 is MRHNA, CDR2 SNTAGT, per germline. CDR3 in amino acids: CASSDSAGSPLHF. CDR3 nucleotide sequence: TGTGCCAGCAGTGACTCCGCGGGTTCACCCCTCCACTTT.

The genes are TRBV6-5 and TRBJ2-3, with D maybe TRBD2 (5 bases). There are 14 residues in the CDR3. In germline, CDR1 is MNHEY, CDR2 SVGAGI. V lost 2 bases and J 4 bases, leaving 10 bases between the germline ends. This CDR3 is CASSYGEGADTQYF. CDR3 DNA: TGTGCCAGCAGTTACGGAGAGGGAGCAGATACGCAGTATTTT.

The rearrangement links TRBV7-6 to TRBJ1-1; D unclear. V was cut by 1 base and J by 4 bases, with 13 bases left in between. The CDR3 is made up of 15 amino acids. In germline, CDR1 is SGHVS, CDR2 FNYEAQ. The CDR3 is CASSLVLSTGTEAFF. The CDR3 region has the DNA TGTGCCAGCAGCTTAGTTCTGTCTACGGGCACTGAAGCTTTCTTT.

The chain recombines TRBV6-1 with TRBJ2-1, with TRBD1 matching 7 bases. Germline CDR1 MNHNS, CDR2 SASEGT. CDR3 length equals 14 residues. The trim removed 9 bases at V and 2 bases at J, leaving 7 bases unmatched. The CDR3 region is CASNRGAAYNEQFF. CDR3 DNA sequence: TGTGCCAGTAACAGGGGTGCGGCCTACAATGAGCAGTTCTTC.

For the CDR3, the DNA is TGCGCCAGCAGTGAGCTTCGGACAGGGGGCGAGCAGTACTTC. Amino acid sequence: CASSELRTGGEQYF. The gene calls are TRBV10-1 and TRBJ2-5; 10 nucleotides match TRBD1. The J call is in doubt because the DNA end fits TRBJ2-7 better. The germline V gene has CDR1 WNHNN and CDR2 SYGVQD (reference sequence). This CDR3 comprises 14 residues.

The CDR3 protein is CASSQTRGSNQPQHF. CDR3 sequence (DNA): TGTGCCAGCAGCCAAACAAGGGGCAGCAATCAGCCCCAGCATTTT. The chain combines TRBV4-2 with TRBJ1-5; maybe TRBD1 (5 bases). This CDR3 spans 15 amino acids. CDR1 LGHNA and CDR2 YNFKEQ come from the germline V gene. With 2 bases removed from V and 1 base from J, the gap between germline ends came to 9 bases.

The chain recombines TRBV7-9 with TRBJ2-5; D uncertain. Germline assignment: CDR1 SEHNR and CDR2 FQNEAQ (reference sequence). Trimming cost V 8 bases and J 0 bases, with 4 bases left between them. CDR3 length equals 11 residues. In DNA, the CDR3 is TGTGCCAGCGAGGACCAAGAGACCCAGTACTTC. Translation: CASEDQETQYF.

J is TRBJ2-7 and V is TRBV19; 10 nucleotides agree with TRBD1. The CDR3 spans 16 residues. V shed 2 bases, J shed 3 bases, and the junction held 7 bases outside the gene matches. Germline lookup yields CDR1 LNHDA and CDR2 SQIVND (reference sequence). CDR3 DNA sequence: TGTGCCAGTAGTATATACGGGACAGGGGTTCACTACGAGCAGTACTTC. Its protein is CASSIYGTGVHYEQYF.

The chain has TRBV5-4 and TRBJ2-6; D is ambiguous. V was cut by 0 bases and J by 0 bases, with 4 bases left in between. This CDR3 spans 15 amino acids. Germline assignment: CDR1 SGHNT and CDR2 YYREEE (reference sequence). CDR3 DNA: TGTGCCAGCAGCTTGGCGGTCTCTGGGGCCAACGTCCTGACTTTC. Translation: CASSLAVSGANVLTF.

The CDR3 DNA reads TGTGCCAGCAGTTACGGTCAGGGACTATACGAGCAGTACTTC. This sequence encodes CASSYGQGLYEQYF. The chain employs TRBV6-5 and TRBJ2-7, with 7 bases that match TRBD2. The trim removed 2 bases at V and 4 bases at J, leaving 5 bases unmatched. CDR3 length: 14 residues. Germline CDR1 reads MNHEY; CDR2 reads SVGAGI.

The CDR3 DNA sequence: TGTGCCAGCAGCCGCATAGCGGGGGGTCCCTACAATGAGCAGTTCTTC. Amino acids: CASSRIAGGPYNEQFF. The chain combines TRBV7-9 with TRBJ2-1; 10 bases are shared with TRBD2. The CDR3 totals 16 residues. The germline V gene has CDR1 SEHNR and CDR2 FQNEAQ (reference sequence). The junction had 6 bases not matched to a gene; V was cut back by 5 bases and J by 2 bases.

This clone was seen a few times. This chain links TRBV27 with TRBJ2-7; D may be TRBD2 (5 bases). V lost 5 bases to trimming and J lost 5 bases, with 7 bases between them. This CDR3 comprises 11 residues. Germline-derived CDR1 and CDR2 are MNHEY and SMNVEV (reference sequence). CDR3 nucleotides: TGTGCCAGCAGTCCGCGGGACGAGCAGTACTTC. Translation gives CASSPRDEQYF.

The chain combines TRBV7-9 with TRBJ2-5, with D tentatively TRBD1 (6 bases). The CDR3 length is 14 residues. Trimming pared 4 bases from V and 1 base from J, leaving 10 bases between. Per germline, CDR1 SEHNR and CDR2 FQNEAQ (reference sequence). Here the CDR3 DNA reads TGTGCCAGCAGCTCAAGACAGGTCCAAGAGACCCAGTACTTC. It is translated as CASSSRQVQETQYF.

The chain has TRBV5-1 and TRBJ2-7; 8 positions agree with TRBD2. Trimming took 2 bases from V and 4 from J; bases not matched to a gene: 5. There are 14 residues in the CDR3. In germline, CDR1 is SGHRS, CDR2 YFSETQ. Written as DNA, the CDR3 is TGCGCCAGCAGCTTAGGTAGCGGGGAATACGAGCAGTACTTC. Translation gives CASSLGSGEYEQYF.

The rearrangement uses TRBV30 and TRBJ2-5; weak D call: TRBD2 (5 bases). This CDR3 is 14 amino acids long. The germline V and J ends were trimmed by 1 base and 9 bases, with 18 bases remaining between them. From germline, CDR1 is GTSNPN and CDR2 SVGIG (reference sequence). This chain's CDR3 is CAWSAPPGSRSQYF. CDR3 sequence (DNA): TGTGCCTGGAGTGCGCCTCCGGGGAGCAGGTCCCAGTACTTC. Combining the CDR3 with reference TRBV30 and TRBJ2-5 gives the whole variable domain SQTIHQWPATLVQPVGSPLSLECTVEGTSNPNLYWYRQAAGRGLQLLFYSVGIGQISSEVPQNLSASRPQDRQFILSSKKLLLSDSGFYLCAWSAPPGSRSQYFGPGTRLLVL.

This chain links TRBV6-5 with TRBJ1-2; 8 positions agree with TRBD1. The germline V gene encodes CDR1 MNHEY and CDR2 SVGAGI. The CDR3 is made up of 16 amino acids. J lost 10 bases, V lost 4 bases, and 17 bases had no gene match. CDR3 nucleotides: TGTGCCAGCAGTTGGACAGGGTTAAGTAGGTTCGGTGACTACACCTTC. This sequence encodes CASSWTGLSRFGDYTF.

The CDR3 DNA follows: TGTGCCAGCAGTGAACTGGACAGGGCGTGGGAGACCCAGTACTTC. Translated, it gives CASSELDRAWETQYF. The chain combines TRBV2 with TRBJ2-5, with 8 bases lining up with TRBD1. CDR1 and CDR2 from the germline V gene are SNHLY and FYNNEI. The CDR3 length is 15 residues. V lost 2 bases and J lost 5; bases outside the gene matches: 7.

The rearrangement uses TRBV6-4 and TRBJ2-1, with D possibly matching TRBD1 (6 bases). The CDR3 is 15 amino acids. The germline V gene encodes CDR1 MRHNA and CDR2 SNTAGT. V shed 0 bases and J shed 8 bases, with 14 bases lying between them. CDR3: CASSDSFDTGYEQFF. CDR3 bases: TGTGCCAGCAGTGACTCGTTTGATACAGGGTATGAGCAGTTCTTC.

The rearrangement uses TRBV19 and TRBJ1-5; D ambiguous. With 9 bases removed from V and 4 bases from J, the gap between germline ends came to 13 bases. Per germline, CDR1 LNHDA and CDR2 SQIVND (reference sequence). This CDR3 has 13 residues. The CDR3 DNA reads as TGTGCCAGCGGAGGGCGGACTAATCAGCCCCAGCATTTT. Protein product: CASGGRTNQPQHF. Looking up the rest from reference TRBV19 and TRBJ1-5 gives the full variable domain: DGGITQSPKYLFRKEGQNVTLSCEQNLNHDAMYWYRQDPGQGLRLIYYSQIVNDFQKGDIAEGYSVSREKKESFPLTVTSAQKNPTAFYLCASGGRTNQPQHFGDGTRLSIL.

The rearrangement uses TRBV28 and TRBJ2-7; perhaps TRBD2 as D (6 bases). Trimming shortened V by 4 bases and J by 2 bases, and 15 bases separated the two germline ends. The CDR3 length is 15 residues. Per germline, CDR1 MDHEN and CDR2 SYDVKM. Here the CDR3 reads CASSSTGTVAYEQYF. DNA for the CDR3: TGTGCCAGCAGTTCAACCGGGACTGTGGCCTACGAGCAGTACTTC.

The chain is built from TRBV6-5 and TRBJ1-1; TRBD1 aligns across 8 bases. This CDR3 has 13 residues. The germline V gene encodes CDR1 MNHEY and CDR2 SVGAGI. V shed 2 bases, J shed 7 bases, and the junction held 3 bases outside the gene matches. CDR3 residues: CASSYQGAGEAFF. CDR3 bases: TGTGCCAGCAGTTACCAGGGGGCCGGTGAAGCTTTCTTT.

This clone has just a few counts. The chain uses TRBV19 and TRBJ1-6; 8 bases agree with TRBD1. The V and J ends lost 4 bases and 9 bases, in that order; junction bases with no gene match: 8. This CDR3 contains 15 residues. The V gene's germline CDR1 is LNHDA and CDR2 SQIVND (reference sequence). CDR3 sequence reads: CASSNLGQGGSPLHF. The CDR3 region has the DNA TGTGCCAGTAGTAACCTCGGACAGGGAGGTTCACCCCTCCACTTT.